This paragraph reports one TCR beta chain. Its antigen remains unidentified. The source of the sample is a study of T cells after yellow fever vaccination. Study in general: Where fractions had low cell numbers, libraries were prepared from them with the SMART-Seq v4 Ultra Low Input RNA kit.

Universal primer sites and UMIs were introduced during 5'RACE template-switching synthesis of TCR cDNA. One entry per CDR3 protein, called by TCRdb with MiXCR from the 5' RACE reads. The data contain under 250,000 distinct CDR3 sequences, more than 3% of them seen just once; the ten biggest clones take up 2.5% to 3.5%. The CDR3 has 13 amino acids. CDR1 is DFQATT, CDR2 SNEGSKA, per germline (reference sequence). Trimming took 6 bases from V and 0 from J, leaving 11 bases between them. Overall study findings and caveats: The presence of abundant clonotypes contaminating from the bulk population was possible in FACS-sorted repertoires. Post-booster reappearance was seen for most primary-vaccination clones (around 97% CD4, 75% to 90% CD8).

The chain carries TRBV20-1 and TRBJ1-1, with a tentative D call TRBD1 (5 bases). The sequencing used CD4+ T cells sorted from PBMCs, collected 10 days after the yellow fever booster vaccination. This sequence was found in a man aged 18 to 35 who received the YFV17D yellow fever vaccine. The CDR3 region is CSATTDLNTEAFF. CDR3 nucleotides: TGCAGTGCCACGACAGACTTGAACACTGAAGCTTTCTTT.